This TCR beta chain came from a study of shared clonotypes between healthy human individuals. The protocol was immunoSEQ multiplex PCR, while the TCRdb copy is restricted to in-frame clones and leaves out a portion. The sample carries some 2,400,000 clones, approximately 94% recorded once. Germline V lookup: CDR1 MNHEY, CDR2 SVGAGI. V was shortened by 8 bases and J by 11 bases, with 15 bases between the two germline ends. The CDR3 covers 12 residues. V is TRBV6-5 and J is TRBJ1-4; no firm D call. This clonotype was obtained from a man aged 18 to 30 in good health. Sequenced input: naive CD4+ T cells sorted from blood. Subset in this sample: CD45RA+ positively selected. CDR3 coding DNA: TGTGCCAGCGAGATGAGTGGGAGGAAACTGTTTTTT. Protein sequence: CASEMSGRKLFF.